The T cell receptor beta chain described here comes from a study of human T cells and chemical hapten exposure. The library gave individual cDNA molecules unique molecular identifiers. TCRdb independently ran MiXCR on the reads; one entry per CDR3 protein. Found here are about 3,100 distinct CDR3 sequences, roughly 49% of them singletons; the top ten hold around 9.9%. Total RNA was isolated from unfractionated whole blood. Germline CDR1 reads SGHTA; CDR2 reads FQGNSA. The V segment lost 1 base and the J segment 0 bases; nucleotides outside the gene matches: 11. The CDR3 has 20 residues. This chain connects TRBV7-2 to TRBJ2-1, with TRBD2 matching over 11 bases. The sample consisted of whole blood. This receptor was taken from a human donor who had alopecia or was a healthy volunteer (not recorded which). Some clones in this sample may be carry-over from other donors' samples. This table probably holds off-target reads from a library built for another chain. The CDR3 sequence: CASSLGVRLAGTSSYNEQFF. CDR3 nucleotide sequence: TGTGCCAGCAGCTTAGGAGTGCGACTAGCGGGGACGAGCTCCTACAATGAGCAGTTCTTC. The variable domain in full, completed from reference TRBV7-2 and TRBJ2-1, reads GAGVSQSPSNKVTEKGKDVELRCDPISGHTALYWYRQSLGQGLEFLIYFQGNSAPDKSGLPSDRFSAERTGGSVSTLTIQRTQQEDSAVYLCASSLGVRLAGTSSYNEQFFGPGTRLTVL.